This passage covers 20 T cell receptor beta chains from one sample sequenced in a study of human T cells and chemical hapten exposure. TCRdb processed the RACE reads anew with MiXCR; each CDR3 protein has one entry. The sample holds roughly 250,000 distinct CDR3 sequences; around 9.3% are singletons and the top ten take 2.3%. Specified time point: pre-sensitization, week 0. Treatment specified: therapeutic diphenylcyclopropenone sensitization with weekly scalp DPC. This specimen was whole blood, taken in connection with sensitization to the hapten diphenylcyclopropenone (DPC). The source of these receptors is a woman aged 40 to 49 with alopecia areata. Some clones in this sample may be carry-over from other donors' samples.

This clonotype was counted a few times. The chain links TRBV5-8 to TRBJ2-2, with D perhaps TRBD2 (6 bases). Germline CDR1 is SGHTS and CDR2 is YDEGEE. Trimming took 5 bases from V and 4 from J, leaving 9 bases between them. The CDR3 covers 13 residues. This CDR3 reads CASSWEVTGELFF. The CDR3 region has the DNA TGTGCCAGCAGTTGGGAGGTCACCGGGGAGCTGTTTTTT. Filled out from reference TRBV5-8 and TRBJ2-2, the complete variable domain reads EAGVTQSPTHLIKTRGQQATLRCSPISGHTSVYWYQQALGLGLQFLLWYDEGEERNRGNFPPRFSGRQFPNYSSELNVNALELEDSALYLCASSWEVTGELFFGEGSRLTVL.

The chain joins TRBV7-3 to TRBJ1-2; TRBD1 matches 8 bases. The length of the CDR3 is 14 residues. Looked up from germline, CDR1 is SGHTA and CDR2 is FQGTGA. Trimming cost V 5 bases and J 1 base; bases outside gene matches: 3. In DNA form, the CDR3 reads TGTGCCAGCAGCCCACAGGGGGTTAACTATGGCTACACCTTC. Translated: CASSPQGVNYGYTF.

CDR3 sequence (DNA): TGCAGCGTTTCGACGGGTGGGGGTGCCGGCGGGCCCCAGCATTTT. This translates into CSVSTGGGAGGPQHF. The gene calls are TRBV29-1 and TRBJ1-5; D possibly corresponds to TRBD1 (5 bases). CDR1 is SQVTM and CDR2 is ANQGSEA in the germline V gene. V was clipped by 5 bases and J by 9 bases, with 23 bases between them. The CDR3 is 15 residues long.

This clonotype was counted ten times or more. V usage is TRBV9 and J usage is TRBJ1-2, with a tentative D call TRBD1 (5 bases). The length of the CDR3 is 14 residues. CDR1 SGDLS and CDR2 YYNGEE come from the germline V gene. With 5 bases removed from V and 0 bases from J, the gap between germline ends came to 11 bases. The CDR3 region has the DNA TGTGCCAGCAGTGGTACAGGAGCTAACTATGGCTACACCTTC. This translates into CASSGTGANYGYTF. Full variable domain (remainder filled in from reference TRBV9 and TRBJ1-2): DSGVTQTPKHLITATGQRVTLRCSPRSGDLSVYWYQQSLDQGLQFLIQYYNGEERAKGNILERFSAQQFPDLHSELNLSSLELGDSALYFCASSGTGANYGYTFGSGTRLTVV.

J is TRBJ1-2 and V is TRBV28, with TRBD1 as a possible D gene (5 bases). CDR3 length: 14 residues. V lost 6 bases, J lost 7 bases, and 18 bases lay in between. CDR1 and CDR2 (germline): MDHEN, SYDVKM. CDR3 in amino acids: CASRSRRGSVGYTF. For the CDR3, the DNA is TGTGCCAGCAGAAGTCGGCGGGGCTCTGTTGGCTACACCTTC.

The chain uses TRBV5-4 and TRBJ1-1, with 9 nucleotides matching TRBD1. There are 16 residues in the CDR3. V dropped 4 bases and J dropped 0; count of bases not matched to a gene: 7. Germline V gene data show CDR1 as SGHNT and CDR2 as YYREEE (reference sequence). The CDR3 DNA reads as TGTGCCAGCAGCCGGGCGAACAGGGGGCTGAACACTGAAGCTTTCTTT. It specifies CASSRANRGLNTEAFF.

In this sample, this clonotype turned up many times. The CDR3 reads CSARRSGQMNTEAFF. The CDR3, as DNA: TGCAGTGCTAGACGATCGGGACAGATGAACACTGAAGCTTTCTTT. The chain recombines TRBV20-1 with TRBJ1-1; 7 nucleotides match TRBD1. This CDR3 spans 15 amino acids. CDR1 and CDR2 (germline): DFQATT, SNEGSKA (reference sequence). V dropped 2 bases and J dropped 0; count of bases not matched to a gene: 6.

This clonotype was recorded a few times. The rearrangement joins TRBV28 to TRBJ1-3; a possible D gene is TRBD1 (5 bases). The CDR3 totals 14 residues. In germline, CDR1 is MDHEN, CDR2 SYDVKM. V lost 7 bases, J lost 1 base, and 11 bases lay in between. In DNA form, the CDR3 reads TGTGCCAGCACCCAGGGTCCATCTGGAAACACCATATATTTT. Translating it yields CASTQGPSGNTIYF.

The chain joins TRBV27 to TRBJ2-3; 8 bases map to TRBD2. The V segment lost 5 bases and the J segment 5 bases; nucleotides outside the gene matches: 12. This CDR3 comprises 16 residues. In germline, CDR1 is MNHEY, CDR2 SMNVEV (reference sequence). The CDR3 region is CASSPTSGGVRDTQYF. In DNA form, the CDR3 reads TGTGCCAGCAGTCCCACTAGCGGAGGGGTCAGAGATACGCAGTATTTT.

In this sample, this clonotype turned up a few times. J is TRBJ2-3 and V is TRBV7-8; weak D call: TRBD2 (5 bases). With 5 bases removed from V and 2 bases from J, the gap between germline ends came to 11 bases. CDR1 SGHVS and CDR2 FQNEAQ come from the germline V gene. This CDR3 is built from 14 residues. CDR3 nucleotides: TGTGCCAGCAGCCCGGGGATGAACACAGATACGCAGTATTTT. Its translation: CASSPGMNTDTQYF.

The chain employs TRBV6-5 and TRBJ2-1, with D maybe TRBD2 (6 bases). V shed 4 bases and J shed 7 bases, with 20 bases lying between them. The CDR3 spans 16 residues. From germline, CDR1 is MNHEY and CDR2 SVGAGI. CDR3 residues: CASSSSSRGSPNEQFF. The CDR3 bases are TGTGCCAGCAGTTCTTCTAGCCGGGGGTCGCCGAATGAGCAGTTCTTC.

The sample holds a few counts of this clonotype. V gene TRBV12-3 or TRBV12-4 combines with J gene TRBJ1-3; D is unclear. The CDR3 totals 15 residues. V shed 3 bases and J shed 0 bases, with 9 bases lying between them. CDR3 residues: CASSLISLSGNTIYF. The CDR3 DNA reads TGTGCCAGCAGTTTGATAAGTCTCTCTGGAAACACCATATATTTT.

This clonotype was seen ten or more times. The chain carries TRBV29-1 and TRBJ2-5, with 11 bases fitting TRBD2. The CDR3 has 12 amino acids. CDR1 is SQVTM, CDR2 ANQGSEA, per germline. The V segment lost 6 bases and the J segment 8 bases; nucleotides outside the gene matches: 5. The DNA of the CDR3 is TGCAGCGTGACTAGCGGGATGCATACCCAGTACTTC. Translating gives CSVTSGMHTQYF.

This clonotype occurred many times. This chain connects TRBV6-2 or TRBV6-3 to TRBJ2-3, with D perhaps TRBD2 (6 bases). Germline lookup yields CDR1 MNHEY and CDR2 SVGEGT. The germline V and J ends were trimmed by 0 bases and 6 bases, with 10 bases remaining between them. This CDR3 region has 14 residues. The DNA of the CDR3 is TGTGCCAGCAGTTACTCGAGTCTAGCGGATACGCAGTATTTT. Its translation: CASSYSSLADTQYF.

This rearrangement joins TRBV5-1 to TRBJ2-1; no clear D. There are 12 residues in the CDR3. V was trimmed by 4 bases and J by 5 bases, leaving 7 bases between them. Germline CDR1 SGHRS, CDR2 YFSETQ. CDR3 sequence (DNA): TGCGCCAGCAGCCCCCTGGACAATGAGCAGTTCTTC. Protein sequence: CASSPLDNEQFF.

This clonotype was counted only a few times. The chain joins TRBV7-9 to TRBJ1-6; D might be TRBD1 (6 bases). The CDR3 extends over 14 amino acids. V was pared by 2 bases and J by 6 bases, with 8 bases between. CDR1 and CDR2 (germline): SEHNR, FQNEAQ (reference sequence). The CDR3 DNA reads TGTGCCAGCAGCTTACGACAGGTTAATTCACCCCTCCACTTT. Protein: CASSLRQVNSPLHF.

The V call is TRBV20-1, the J call TRBJ2-4, with D perhaps TRBD2 (5 bases). This CDR3 has 18 amino acids. Germline V gene lookup returns CDR1 DFQATT and CDR2 SNEGSKA (reference sequence). Trimming removed 5 bases at V and 1 base at J, with 24 bases between. The CDR3 loop reads CSAARPAGGPTAKNIQYF. The CDR3 DNA follows: TGCAGTGCTGCAAGACCGGCGGGCGGACCCACGGCCAAAAACATTCAGTACTTC.

The chain combines TRBV9 with TRBJ2-2; D is unresolved. V lost 0 bases to trimming and J lost 2 bases, with 8 bases between them. The germline V gene encodes CDR1 SGDLS and CDR2 YYNGEE. CDR3 size: 15 residues. DNA of the CDR3: TGTGCCAGCAGCGTAGCTACGGGCAACACCGGGGAGCTGTTTTTT. This gives the protein CASSVATGNTGELFF.

This rearrangement joins TRBV20-1 to TRBJ2-7; 7 bases map to TRBD2. In germline, CDR1 is DFQATT, CDR2 SNEGSKA (reference sequence). The CDR3 is 15 residues long. With 3 bases clipped from V and 2 bases from J, the junction kept 10 bases outside the gene matches. CDR3 loop: CSASPFGTTPYEQYF. The CDR3 DNA is TGCAGTGCTAGCCCCTTCGGGACTACCCCCTACGAGCAGTACTTC.

In its sample, this clonotype was seen a few times. The chain employs TRBV12-3 or TRBV12-4 and TRBJ2-1, with unresolved D. V shed 3 bases and J shed 4 bases, with 7 bases lying between them. The CDR3 loop spans 13 amino acids. Written as DNA, the CDR3 is TGTGCCAGCAGTTTTTCCGGTTACAATGAGCAGTTCTTC. Protein product: CASSFSGYNEQFF.